This TCR beta chain originates from a study of cytomegalovirus exposure and HLA in healthy donors. The wider study: The approximately 110 validation repertoires used a platform that matched the one used for the 600 to 700 first-cohort repertoires, as a later analysis reported.

Sequencing used immunoSEQ multiplex PCR; TCRdb keeps in-frame clones, though not all of them. The sample has roughly 45,000 clones; approximately 95% are singletons. As concerns this clone: Its antigen remains unidentified.

This CDR3 comprises 18 residues. V dropped 5 bases and J dropped 0; count of bases not matched to a gene: 7. From germline, CDR1 is LNHDA and CDR2 SQIVND (reference sequence). Whole-study findings and limits: The study found most TCR sequences rare, yet found some public TCRs in many donors. Under in vitro conditions, a few CMV-associated chains were confirmed as specific for CMV antigens. Investigators reported over 150 TCR beta chains as tied to cytomegalovirus.

The material sequenced was PBMCs. The source of this sequence is a woman between 18 and 29 years old in good health and CMV-seropositive. V is TRBV19 and J is TRBJ2-5, with 15 bases lining up with TRBD2. In DNA form, the CDR3 reads TGTGCCAGTAGTCCAGGGACTAGCGGGAGGCAATACCAAGAGACCCAGTACTTC. Encoded protein: CASSPGTSGRQYQETQYF.